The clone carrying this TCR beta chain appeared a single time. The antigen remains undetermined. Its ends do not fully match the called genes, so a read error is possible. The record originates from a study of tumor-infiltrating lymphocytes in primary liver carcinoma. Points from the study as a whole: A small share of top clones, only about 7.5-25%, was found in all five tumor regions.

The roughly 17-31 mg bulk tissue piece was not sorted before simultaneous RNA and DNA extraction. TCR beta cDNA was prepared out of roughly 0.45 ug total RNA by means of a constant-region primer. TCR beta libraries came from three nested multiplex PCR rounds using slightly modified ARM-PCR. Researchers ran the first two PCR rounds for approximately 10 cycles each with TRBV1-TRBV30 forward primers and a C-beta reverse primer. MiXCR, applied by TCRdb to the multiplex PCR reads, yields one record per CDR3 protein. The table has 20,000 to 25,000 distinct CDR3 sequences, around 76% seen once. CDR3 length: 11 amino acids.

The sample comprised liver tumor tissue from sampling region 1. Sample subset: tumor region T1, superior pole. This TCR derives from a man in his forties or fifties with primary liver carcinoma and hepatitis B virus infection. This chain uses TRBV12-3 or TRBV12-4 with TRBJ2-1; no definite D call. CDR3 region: CTISPADEHLF. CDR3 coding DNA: TGTACCATCAGTCCAGCCGATGAGCACCTCTTC.